Listed below are T cell receptor beta chains from one sample, sequenced in a study of T cell repertoires in cytomegalovirus infection. TCRdb analysed the reads with MiXCR anew, one entry per CDR3 protein. The sample yields 100,000 to 150,000 distinct CDR3 sequences, almost 9% seen once. Sequencing was carried out using PBMCs. All receptors derive from a human donor in good health (CMV status not recorded). Some clones in this sample may be carry-over from other donors' samples. CDR3s include the opening cysteine and the closing phenylalanine or tryptophan. Each record gives: D gene, J gene, clone size, V gene, CDR3 protein, CDR3 DNA. The D gene is left open where the match is weak. Clone size is shown for a subset of rows, as once, few, many or a class of expanded clone.

>-|TRBJ1-6|few|TRBV7-6
CASSLGQGIDSPLHF
TGTGCCAGCAGCTTAGGTCAGGGGATCGATTCACCCCTCCACTTT
>-|TRBJ1-1|many|TRBV2
CAIRLGGNTEAFF
TGTGCCATCCGTCTGGGGGGGAACACTGAAGCTTTCTTT
>-|TRBJ2-3|many|TRBV5-1
CASRNRPDSADTQYF
TGCGCCAGCCGAAATCGACCTGACTCCGCAGATACGCAGTATTTT
>-|TRBJ2-7|few|TRBV20-1
CSASEGTGRVEQYF
TGCAGTGCTAGTGAGGGAACAGGGAGGGTCGAGCAGTACTTC
>-|TRBJ2-5|many|TRBV6-1
CASSPLVRTEETQYF
TGTGCCAGCAGTCCACTGGTCCGTACGGAAGAGACCCAGTACTTC
>-|TRBJ2-4|many|TRBV28
CASTPGGTQNIQYF
TGTGCCAGCACCCCAGGGGGGACCCAAAACATTCAGTACTTC
>-|TRBJ1-1|many|TRBV20-1
CSAKVNTEAFF
TGCAGTGCAAAAGTGAACACTGAAGCTTTCTTT
>-|TRBJ1-6|many|TRBV19
CASRNPRDSPLHF
TGTGCCAGTAGGAACCCCAGGGATTCACCCCTCCACTTT
>TRBD1|TRBJ1-5|many|TRBV28
CASRRQGAGQPQHF
TGTGCCAGCAGGAGACAGGGGGCAGGTCAGCCCCAGCATTTT
>-|TRBJ2-5|many|TRBV5-4
CASSSGQQETQYF
TGTGCCAGCAGCTCCGGACAGCAAGAGACCCAGTACTTC
>TRBD2|TRBJ2-7|many|TRBV15
CATSGGASGYTSSYEQYF
TGTGCCACCAGCGGTGGGGCTAGCGGGTATACGAGCTCCTACGAGCAGTACTTC
>TRBD2|TRBJ2-3|many|TRBV7-2
CASSPRWASGVDTQYF
TGTGCCAGCAGCCCTCGGTGGGCTAGCGGGGTCGATACGCAGTATTTT
>TRBD1|TRBJ1-6|many|TRBV11-1
CASSFGTGVSPLHF
TGTGCCAGCAGTTTTGGGACAGGGGTTTCACCCCTCCACTTT
>TRBD1|TRBJ2-3|-|TRBV29-1
CSVEAGGLDTQYF
TGCAGCGTTGAAGCAGGGGGCCTAGATACGCAGTATTTT
>TRBD1|TRBJ2-5|many|TRBV7-8
CASSLGDSQETQYF
TGTGCCAGCAGCTTAGGGGACAGCCAAGAGACCCAGTACTTC
>TRBD2|TRBJ2-5|many|TRBV28
CASSLFGLAGVLETQYF
TGTGCCAGCAGTTTGTTCGGCCTAGCGGGAGTTTTAGAGACCCAGTACTTC
>-|TRBJ1-6|-|TRBV6-5
CASSYTRTVNSPLHF
TGTGCCAGCAGTTACACTAGGACAGTGAATTCACCCCTCCACTTT
>-|TRBJ2-2|many|TRBV11-2
CASSLAGTGELFF
TGTGCCAGCAGCTTAGCCGGCACCGGGGAGCTGTTTTTT
>TRBD2|TRBJ2-5|many|TRBV6-1
CASRARTWTSGIETQYF
TGTGCCAGCAGGGCTCGTACCTGGACTAGCGGGATAGAGACCCAGTACTTC
>-|TRBJ2-5|few|TRBV20-1
CSALFNRQETQYF
TGCAGTGCCCTTTTTAACAGACAAGAGACCCAGTACTTC
>-|TRBJ2-5|many|TRBV28
CASSEAGWETQYF
TGTGCCAGCTCGGAGGCAGGGTGGGAGACCCAGTACTTC
>-|TRBJ2-1|many|TRBV7-3
CASGRGPYNEQFF
TGTGCCAGCGGCAGGGGCCCCTACAATGAGCAGTTCTTC